A single sample is the source of the 26 T cell receptor beta chains below, sequenced in a study of radiation and T cells in renal cell carcinoma. Produced via immunoSEQ multiplex PCR; TCRdb's table is partial and in-frame only. The profile shows just over 95,000 clones, roughly 82% of them singletons. As to time point: blood 4 weeks post-SBRT, at nephrectomy. Indicated treatment: 15 Gy SBRT to primary tumor, nephrectomy 4 weeks later. This sample comprised blood, obtained from a patient whose treatment included radiotherapy and nephrectomy. These receptor sequences come from a man aged 60 to 75 with renal cell carcinoma.

The V call is TRBV6-5, the J call TRBJ2-5; the D gene is possibly TRBD2 (6 bases). The germline gives CDR1 MNHEY, CDR2 SVGAGI. V was pared by 0 bases and J by 7 bases, with 9 bases between. The CDR3 runs 13 residues. The CDR3 region has the DNA TGTGCCAGCAGTTACTCGGCCGGGGGGACCCAGTACTTC. Amino acids: CASSYSAGGTQYF.

V and J are TRBV30 and TRBJ1-5, with 8 bases that match TRBD1. Germline-derived CDR1 and CDR2 are GTSNPN and SVGIG (reference sequence). CDR3 length equals 13 residues. V shed 1 base, J shed 5 bases, and the junction held 1 base outside the gene matches. The CDR3 sequence: CAWSDRGDQPQHF. The DNA of the CDR3 is TGTGCCTGGAGTGACAGGGGGGATCAGCCCCAGCATTTT. Full variable domain (outside the CDR3, taken from reference TRBV30 and TRBJ1-5): SQTIHQWPATLVQPVGSPLSLECTVEGTSNPNLYWYRQAAGRGLQLLFYSVGIGQISSEVPQNLSASRPQDRQFILSSKKLLLSDSGFYLCAWSDRGDQPQHFGDGTRLSIL.

For the CDR3, the DNA is TGCGCCAGCAGCTGGTCGGAGTCTGGGGCCAACGTCCTGACTTTC. It codes for CASSWSESGANVLTF. The rearrangement links TRBV5-1 to TRBJ2-6; the D is unclear. This CDR3 spans 15 amino acids. The germline gives CDR1 SGHRS, CDR2 YFSETQ. With 3 bases removed from V and 1 base from J, the gap between germline ends came to 8 bases. Drawing the rest from reference TRBV5-1 and TRBJ2-6, the complete variable domain is KAGVTQTPRYLIKTRGQQVTLSCSPISGHRSVSWYQQTPGQGLQFLFEYFSETQRNKGNFPGRFSGRQFSNSRSEMNVSTLELGDSALYLCASSWSESGANVLTFGAGSRLTVL.

This clone was seen a single time. The chain joins TRBV7-9 to TRBJ1-6, with D hard to call. Trimming stripped 4 bases from V and 13 bases from J, with 14 bases between. CDR1 is SEHNR, CDR2 FQNEAQ, per germline (reference sequence). This CDR3 spans 13 amino acids. The CDR3 nucleotides read TGTGCCAGCAGCTCCGATGGGGATAAGCCCCTCCACTTT. This codes for CASSSDGDKPLHF.

V usage is TRBV7-9 and J usage is TRBJ2-1; D not certain. Germline loops: CDR1 SEHNR, CDR2 FQNEAQ (reference sequence). Trimming cost V 1 base and J 5 bases, with 12 bases left between them. The CDR3 covers 15 residues. CDR3 sequence: CASSLDLNINNEQFF. Written as DNA, the CDR3 is TGTGCCAGCAGCTTAGATCTTAACATAAACAATGAGCAGTTCTTC. Full variable domain (missing parts from reference TRBV7-9 and TRBJ2-1): DTGVSQNPRHKITKRGQNVTFRCDPISEHNRLYWYRQTLGQGPEFLTYFQNEAQLEKSRLLSDRFSAERPKGSFSTLEIQRTEQGDSAMYLCASSLDLNINNEQFFGPGTRLTVL.

This chain connects TRBV27 to TRBJ1-4; D might be TRBD1 (5 bases). V lost 6 bases and J 4 bases, leaving 12 bases between the germline ends. CDR3 length: 14 amino acids. CDR1 MNHEY and CDR2 SMNVEV come from the germline V gene (reference sequence). The CDR3 DNA sequence: TGTGCCAGCAGAGGGACGGCTCTTAATGAAAAACTGTTTTTT. Translated: CASRGTALNEKLFF.

The chain uses TRBV7-9 and TRBJ2-3, with D hard to call. The germline V gene encodes CDR1 SEHNR and CDR2 FQNEAQ (reference sequence). V was pared by 1 base and J by 1 base, with 15 bases between. CDR3 length: 17 amino acids. In DNA form, the CDR3 reads TGTGCCAGCAGCTTAGACACTTCTACGCGCGGCACAGATACGCAGTATTTT. Protein sequence: CASSLDTSTRGTDTQYF.

The J gene is TRBJ2-1, the V gene TRBV2; unclear D gene. The V end lost 1 base, the J end lost 8 bases, and 9 bases lay between the germline ends. CDR3 length: 13 amino acids. Per the germline V gene, CDR1 is SNHLY and CDR2 is FYNNEI. CDR3 sequence (DNA): TGTGCCAGCAGTGAAGGGGCGACCGATGAGCAGTTCTTC. Amino acids: CASSEGATDEQFF.

This chain connects TRBV6-1 to TRBJ1-2; D unclear. Deletions cut 1 base from V and 8 bases from J, with 14 bases between. The CDR3 is made up of 14 amino acids. In germline, CDR1 is MNHNS, CDR2 SASEGT. CDR3 amino acids: CASSEGELNWGYTF. DNA of the CDR3: TGTGCCAGCAGTGAAGGGGAACTGAACTGGGGCTACACCTTC.

The rearrangement links TRBV6-5 to TRBJ1-1; D remains ambiguous. The CDR3 has 13 amino acids. Trimming left V 4 bases short and J 3 bases short, with 9 bases between. CDR1 and CDR2 from the germline V gene are MNHEY and SVGAGI. The CDR3 region has the DNA TGTGCCAGCAGTTTGGACCCCGACACTGAAGCTTTCTTT. Translation: CASSLDPDTEAFF.

The V call is TRBV10-1, the J call TRBJ2-2; TRBD1 might be the D (6 bases). Trimming removed 7 bases from V and 0 bases from J, with 12 bases in between. CDR1 is WNHNN and CDR2 is SYGVQD in the germline V gene (reference sequence). The length of the CDR3 is 15 residues. CDR3 nucleotide sequence: TGCGCCAGCAATACCGGGACAACGAACACCGGGGAGCTGTTTTTT. Residues: CASNTGTTNTGELFF.

The CDR3 here is CASANTGELFF. The CDR3 DNA follows: TGTGCCAGCGCTAACACCGGGGAGCTGTTTTTT. The chain has TRBV27 and TRBJ2-2; D unclear. V lost 8 bases and J 2 bases, leaving 3 bases between the germline ends. The CDR3 sequence is 11 residues long. Per the germline V gene, CDR1 is MNHEY and CDR2 is SMNVEV (reference sequence).

V and J are TRBV11-2 and TRBJ2-7; possible D gene TRBD2, 5 bases. V lost 3 bases, J lost 3 bases, and 6 bases lay in between. There are 12 residues in the CDR3. Germline V gene data show CDR1 as SGHAT and CDR2 as FQNNGV. The CDR3 spells CASSFEGYEQYF. In DNA form, the CDR3 reads TGTGCCAGCAGCTTTGAGGGCTACGAGCAGTACTTC.

The chain joins TRBV11-3 to TRBJ2-1; maybe TRBD2 (6 bases). The CDR3 totals 15 residues. Between the trimmed V and J ends, which lost 4 bases and 2 bases, there was a span of 12 bases. CDR1 and CDR2 from the germline V gene are SGHNT and YENEEA. The CDR3 DNA follows: TGTGCCAGCAGCTCGGGGGTCACTACCTACAATGAGCAGTTCTTC. This sequence encodes CASSSGVTTYNEQFF.

The rearrangement uses TRBV6-4 and TRBJ2-5, with TRBD1 matching over 10 bases. The CDR3 consists of 17 residues. Germline CDR1 MRHNA, CDR2 SNTAGT. Trimming at V came to 1 base and at J to 1 base, leaving 6 bases not matched to a gene. The CDR3 protein is CASSDYQTGGFQETQYF. In DNA, the CDR3 is TGTGCCAGCAGTGACTACCAGACAGGGGGCTTCCAAGAGACCCAGTACTTC.

This rearrangement joins TRBV9 to TRBJ2-3, with TRBD2 identical over 11 bases. The CDR3 runs to 17 residues. From germline, CDR1 is SGDLS and CDR2 YYNGEE. Losses at the gene ends were 3 bases for V and 3 bases for J; bases not matched to a gene: 9. As DNA, the CDR3 is TGTGCCAGCAGCGCCTGGCCCGGGACTAGCGGAACAGATACGCAGTATTTT. Its translation is CASSAWPGTSGTDTQYF.

The chain recombines TRBV18 with TRBJ2-3; TRBD1 aligns across 8 bases. The CDR3 runs 15 residues. Trimming cost V 3 bases and J 6 bases; bases outside gene matches: 8. Per germline, CDR1 KGHSH and CDR2 LQKENI. The CDR3 region has the DNA TGTGCCAGCTCACCGTCCGACAGGGGATCGGATACGCAGTATTTT. Residues: CASSPSDRGSDTQYF. Supplemented by reference TRBV18 and TRBJ2-3, the full variable domain reads NAGVMQNPRHLVRRRGQEARLRCSPMKGHSHVYWYRQLPEEGLKFMVYLQKENIIDESGMPKERFSAEFPKEGPSILRIQQVVRGDSAAYFCASSPSDRGSDTQYFGPGTRLTVL.

This sequence joins TRBV29-1 and TRBJ2-2, with 7 positions matching TRBD1. V lost 4 bases to trimming and J lost 5 bases; unmatched junction nucleotides: 4. The CDR3 is made up of 13 amino acids. The germline CDR1 and CDR2 sequences are SQVTM and ANQGSEA. Here the CDR3 DNA reads TGCAGCGTTGCCGGGACAGAGACCGGGGAGCTGTTTTTT. Protein sequence: CSVAGTETGELFF.

CDR3 in DNA: TGTGCCAGCAGTCCGACTAGCGGGAGCACATACGAGCAGTACTTC. Protein product: CASSPTSGSTYEQYF. J is TRBJ2-7 and V is TRBV5-6, with 12 bases matching TRBD2. Germline values: CDR1 SGHDT, CDR2 YYEEEE. CDR3 length equals 15 residues. V lost 5 bases to trimming and J lost 4 bases; unmatched junction nucleotides: 7.

The CDR3 DNA sequence: TGTGCCACCAGCAGAGACCAAGACAGGGGCGTAGACGAGCAGTACTTC. This sequence encodes CATSRDQDRGVDEQYF. This sequence joins TRBV15 and TRBJ2-7; 8 positions agree with TRBD1. V shed 0 bases, J shed 5 bases, and the junction held 9 bases outside the gene matches. This CDR3 spans 16 amino acids. The germline CDR1 and CDR2 sequences are LNHNV and YYDKDF (reference sequence).

This chain joins TRBV18 and TRBJ2-3; TRBD2 matches at 8 bases. Looked up from germline, CDR1 is KGHSH and CDR2 is LQKENI. The junction had 14 bases not matched to a gene; V was cut back by 3 bases and J by 6 bases. The CDR3 length is 17 residues. Here the CDR3 DNA reads TGTGCCAGCTCACCTCAGCTAGCGGGCCTCGGGGGTGATACGCAGTATTTT. It encodes CASSPQLAGLGGDTQYF.

The genes are TRBV7-2 and TRBJ2-2, with 9 bases lining up with TRBD2. CDR1 is SGHTA, CDR2 FQGNSA, per germline. CDR3 length: 15 residues. With V trimmed by 6 bases and J by 7 bases, 9 bases remained unmatched. The CDR3 sequence is CASSTPGLAGGELFF. The CDR3 DNA reads TGTGCCAGCAGTACCCCGGGACTAGCCGGCGGGGAGCTGTTTTTT.

This clone has more than one count but fewer than ten. The gene calls are TRBV7-2 and TRBJ2-1, with TRBD1 matching 9 bases. This CDR3 region has 15 residues. Germline values: CDR1 SGHTA, CDR2 FQGNSA. V shed 5 bases and J 7 bases; nucleotides not matched to a gene: 9. DNA of the CDR3: TGTGCCAGCAGCGTACCGGGACAGGGACGGAATGAGCAGTTCTTC. It yields the protein CASSVPGQGRNEQFF.

This clone was observed a few times. The CDR3 nucleotides read TGCGCCAGCAGCTCGGGACTAGCGGGAGGGCACCGGGAGACCGGGGAGCTGTTTTTT. Its translation: CASSSGLAGGHRETGELFF. This sequence joins TRBV5-1 and TRBJ2-2; TRBD2 matches 16 bases. This CDR3 is built from 19 residues. Germline V gene lookup returns CDR1 SGHRS and CDR2 YFSETQ. Germline trimming cut 3 bases from V and 5 bases from J; bases unmatched to any gene: 10.

This clone came up once. The chain combines TRBV7-6 with TRBJ2-3; D is unresolved. Per the germline V gene, CDR1 is SGHVS and CDR2 is FNYEAQ. The CDR3 runs to 14 residues. With 1 base removed from V and 0 bases from J, the gap between germline ends came to 5 bases. The CDR3 nucleotides are TGTGCCAGCAGCTTAGGGAGTAGCACAGATACGCAGTATTTT. This encodes CASSLGSSTDTQYF. The complete variable domain, with remaining parts taken from reference TRBV7-6 and TRBJ2-3, reads GAGVSQSPRYKVTKRGQDVALRCDPISGHVSLYWYRQALGQGPEFLTYFNYEAQQDKSGLPNDRFSAERPEGSISTLTIQRTEQRDSAMYRCASSLGSSTDTQYFGPGTRLTVL.

This clone occurred once. At one end, the junction sequence differs from germline, possibly due to a read error. This chain links TRBV7-2 with TRBJ2-5; 10 bases are a match to TRBD2. From germline, CDR1 is SGHTA and CDR2 FQGNSA. This CDR3 has 14 residues. Written as DNA, the CDR3 is TGTGCCAGCAGCTTAGGAATAGCGGGAGGACCCGATGACTTC. It codes for CASSLGIAGGPDDF.